Sequencing of this T cell receptor (beta chain) was carried out in a study of T cell repertoires in cytomegalovirus infection. Study summary: Recently described HLA-C-restricted plus well-studied HLA-B-restricted CMV epitopes were used.

Study outcomes and limitations: Clonotypes of TCR beta that were HLA-C-restricted and CMV-specific dominated the ex vivo response.

This CDR3 contains 14 residues. After removal of 6 bases from V and 5 bases from J, the junction contained 8 bases not matched to a gene. Germline assignment: CDR1 MGHRA and CDR2 YSYEKL. TCRdb analysed the reads with MiXCR anew, one entry per CDR3 protein. The sample shows about 69,000 distinct CDR3 sequences, around 27% of them seen only once. As concerns this clonotype: Antigen unknown.

The TCR comes from a human donor in good health (CMV status not recorded). Some clones in this sample may be carry-over from other donors' samples. The V and J genes are TRBV4-1 and TRBJ2-3, with 7 bases that match TRBD1. The material was CD8+ T cells from cultured PBMCs, obtained from culture after CMV antigen stimulation. The CDR3 nucleotides are TGCGCCAGCAGACCTGACAGGGTGGGAGATACGCAGTATTTT. It codes for CASRPDRVGDTQYF.